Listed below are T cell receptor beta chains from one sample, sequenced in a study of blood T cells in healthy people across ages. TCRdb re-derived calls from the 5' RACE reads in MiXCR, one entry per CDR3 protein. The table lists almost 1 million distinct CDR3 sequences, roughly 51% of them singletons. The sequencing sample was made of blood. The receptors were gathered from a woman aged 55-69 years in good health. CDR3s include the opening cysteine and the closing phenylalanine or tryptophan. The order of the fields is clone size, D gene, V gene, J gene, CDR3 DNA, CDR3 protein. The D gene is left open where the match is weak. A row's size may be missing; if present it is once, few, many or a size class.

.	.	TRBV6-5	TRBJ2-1	TGTGCCAGCTACGAGGCGAATCACAATGAGCAGTTCTTC	CASYEANHNEQFF
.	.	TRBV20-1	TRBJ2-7	TGCAGTGCTGCAGGGGGGTTACACTACGAGCAGTACTTC	CSAAGGLHYEQYF
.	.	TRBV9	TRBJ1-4	TGTGCCAGCAGCGTAGCTCCTAATGAAAAACTGTTTTTT	CASSVAPNEKLFF
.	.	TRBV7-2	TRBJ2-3	TGTGCCAGCAGCTTGCGTCCGCCGCGCGCGGGGGCCCCGAATACGCAGTGTTTT	CASSLRPPRAGAPNTQCF
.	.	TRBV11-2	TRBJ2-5	TGTGCCAGCAGCTCGCCCGGGGCCCAGTACTTC	CASSSPGAQYF
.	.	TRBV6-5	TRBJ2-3	TGTGCCAGCAGTGAGGGACGGAGTATCACAGATACGCAGTATTTT	CASSEGRSITDTQYF
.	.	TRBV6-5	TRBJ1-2	TGTGCCAGCAGTTACTCGACGAGGGTCAGCTCTTGTGGCTACACCTTC	CASSYSTRVSSCGYTF
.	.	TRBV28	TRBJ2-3	TGTGCCACACAGGCTATCACAGATACGCAGTATTTT	CATQAITDTQYF
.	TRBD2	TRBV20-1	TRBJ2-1	TGCAGCACATTAGCGGGAGGTGAGCAGTTCTTC	CSTLAGGEQFF
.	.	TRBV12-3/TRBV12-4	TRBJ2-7	TGTGCCAGCACCCCGACCGGGAGCTCCTACGAGCAGTACTTC	CASTPTGSSYEQYF
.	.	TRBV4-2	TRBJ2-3	TGTGCCAGCGGTCGGGACTCTACAATGCAGTATTTT	CASGRDSTMQYF
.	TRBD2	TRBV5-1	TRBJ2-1	TGCGCCAGCAGCTTGGCCGGGACTAACAATGAGCAGTTCTTC	CASSLAGTNNEQFF
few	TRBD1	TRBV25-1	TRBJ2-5	TGTGCCAGCAGTTTGCCCCCCGACAGGGAGATAACAGAGACCCAGTACTTC	CASSLPPDREITETQYF
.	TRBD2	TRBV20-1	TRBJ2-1	TGCAGTGCTAGAGATCGGGAGGGCACCTACAATGAGCAGTTCTTC	CSARDREGTYNEQFF
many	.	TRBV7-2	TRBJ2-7	TGTGCCAGCACCCTAAGGGGCTCCCTTATCAACGAGCAGTACTTC	CASTLRGSLINEQYF
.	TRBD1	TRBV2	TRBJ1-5	TGTGCCAGCAGTACAGGGACAGCTCTTGGTCAGCCCCAGCATTTT	CASSTGTALGQPQHF
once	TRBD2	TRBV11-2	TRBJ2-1	TGTGCCAGCAGCTCGGTTAGCGGGAGGAGATTCAATGAGCAGTTCTTC	CASSSVSGRRFNEQFF
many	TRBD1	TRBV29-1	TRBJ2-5	TGCAGCGCCGCCCCAGGGGGACAAGAGACCCAGTACTTC	CSAAPGGQETQYF
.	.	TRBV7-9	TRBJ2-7	TGTGCCAGCAGCTTCCCTGGGAGGCACGAGCAGTACTTC	CASSFPGRHEQYF
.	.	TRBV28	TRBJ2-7	TGTGCCAGCAATCCCGCGGGCCAGTCCTACGAGCAGTACTTC	CASNPAGQSYEQYF
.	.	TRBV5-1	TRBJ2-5	TGCGCCAGCAGCTCCGGACACGGACAAGAGACCCAGTACTTC	CASSSGHGQETQYF
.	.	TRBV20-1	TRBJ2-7	TGCAGTGCCGTCGCCACAATGAGCTCCTACAATGAGCAGTACTTC	CSAVATMSSYNEQYF
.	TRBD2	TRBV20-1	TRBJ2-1	TGCAGTGTTAAACCGGGACTAGGCTACAATGAGCAGTTCTTC	CSVKPGLGYNEQFF
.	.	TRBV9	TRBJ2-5	TGTGCCAGCAGCGTAGAGGTGTCTAGCGCGGAGACCCAGTACTTC	CASSVEVSSAETQYF
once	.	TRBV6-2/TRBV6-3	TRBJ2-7	TGTGCCAGCAGTTACTGGGAGAACAATGAGCAGTACTTC	CASSYWENNEQYF
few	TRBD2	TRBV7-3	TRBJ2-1	TGTGCCAGCAGCTTTGGTGGGAGGGTCTCCTACAATGAGCAGTTCTTC	CASSFGGRVSYNEQFF
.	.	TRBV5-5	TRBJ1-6	TGTGCCAGCAGCTTCAGTACAGAATCACCCCTCCACTTT	CASSFSTESPLHF
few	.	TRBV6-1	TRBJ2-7	TGTGCCAGCAGTGAAGCTTTCTACGAGCAGTACTTC	CASSEAFYEQYF
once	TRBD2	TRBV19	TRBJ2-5	TGTGCCAGTAGCCCCCGGACTAGAGAGACCCAGTACTTC	CASSPRTRETQYF
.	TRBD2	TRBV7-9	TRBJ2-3	TGTGCCAGCCGGCGGGGGGCTAGCACAGATACGCAGTATTTT	CASRRGASTDTQYF
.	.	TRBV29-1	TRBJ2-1	TGCAGCGTTGTAGGGGGGTATAGCTCCTACAATGAGCAGTTCTTC	CSVVGGYSSYNEQFF
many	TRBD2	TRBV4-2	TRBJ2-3	TGTGCCAGCAGCCAGGACGGACTAGCGGGAGTCGGGGATACGCAGTATTTT	CASSQDGLAGVGDTQYF
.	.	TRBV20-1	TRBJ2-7	TGCAGTGCTAGCGGGAGCTACAATGAGCAGTACTTC	CSASGSYNEQYF
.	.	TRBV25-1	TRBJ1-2	TGTACCAGCAGTGAATCCGCAGGGATGGCCGGTGGCTACACCTTC	CTSSESAGMAGGYTF
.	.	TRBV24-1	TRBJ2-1	TGTGCCACCAGTGATTCTGTGCCCCCTGAGCAGTTCTTC	CATSDSVPPEQFF
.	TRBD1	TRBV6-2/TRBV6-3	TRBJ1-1	TGTGCCAGCAGTTACTCGATCAGGGGGGGATTGAACACTGAAGCTTTCTTT	CASSYSIRGGLNTEAFF
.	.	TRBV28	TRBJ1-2	TGTGCCAGCAGTTTATACCCCGGAGATGGCTACACCTTC	CASSLYPGDGYTF
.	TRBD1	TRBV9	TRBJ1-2	TGTGCCAGCAGTCCGGGGGACAGGGCTAGCCATGGCTACACCTTC	CASSPGDRASHGYTF
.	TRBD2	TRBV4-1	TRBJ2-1	TGCGCCAGCAGCCAGGGCCCCGCCACCTCTAGCGGGAGGGCCTATGAGCAGTTCTTC	CASSQGPATSSGRAYEQFF
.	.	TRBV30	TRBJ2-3	TGTGCCTGGAGTCGAAGCGGATTCACAGATACGCAGTATTTT	CAWSRSGFTDTQYF
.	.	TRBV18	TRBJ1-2	TGTGCCAGCGGCCAGGGGATCGGCGAGGGCTACACCTTC	CASGQGIGEGYTF
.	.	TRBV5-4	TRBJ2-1	TGTGCCAGCAGCTTGTCCCTGCTAGGGGGAAGAGCTTCCTACAATGAGCAGTTCTTC	CASSLSLLGGRASYNEQFF
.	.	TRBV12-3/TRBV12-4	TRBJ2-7	TGTGCCAGCAGTTTCCAGGGGCTCGCCTACGAGCAGTACTTC	CASSFQGLAYEQYF
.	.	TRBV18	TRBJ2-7	TGTGCCAGCTCACCGAACGAGGGAAGGTCCTACGAGCAGTACTTC	CASSPNEGRSYEQYF
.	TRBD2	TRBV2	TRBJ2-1	TGTGCCAGCAGTGAAGATCAAGCGGGGTACCAGTTCTTC	CASSEDQAGYQFF
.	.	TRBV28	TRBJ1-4	TGTGCCAGCAGTCTTTGGAATAATGAAAAACTGTTTTTT	CASSLWNNEKLFF
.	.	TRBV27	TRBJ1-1	TGTGCCAGCAGTTTGGGACGTCTAGGAACTGAAGCTTTCTTT	CASSLGRLGTEAFF
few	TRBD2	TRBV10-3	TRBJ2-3	TGTGCCATCAGTGAGTCTAGCGGGAGGACAGATACGCAGTATTTT	CAISESSGRTDTQYF
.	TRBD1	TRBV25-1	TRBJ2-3	TGTGCCAGCAGTGAACTGGGACAGAACACAGATACGCAGTATTTT	CASSELGQNTDTQYF
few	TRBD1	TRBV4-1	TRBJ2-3	TGCGCCAGCAGCCCCGACAGGGGACCAGATACGCAGTATTTT	CASSPDRGPDTQYF
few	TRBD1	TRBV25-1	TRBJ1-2	TGTGCCAGCAGTGGGCTCGGGACAGGGCCTAACTATGGCTACACCTTC	CASSGLGTGPNYGYTF
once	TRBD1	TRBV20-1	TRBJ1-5	TGCAGTGCCAGGGGGGGGCATAGCAATCAGCCCCAGCATTTT	CSARGGHSNQPQHF
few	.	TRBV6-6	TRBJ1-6	TGTGCCAGCAGTAGTGCTTCGGCCCTCCACTTT	CASSSASALHF
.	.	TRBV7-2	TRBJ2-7	TGTGCCAGCAGCTTAGGTCGCCACTCCTACGAGCAGTACTTC	CASSLGRHSYEQYF
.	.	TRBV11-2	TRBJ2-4	TGTGCCAGCAGCTCGGCCACGGGGGCCAAAAACATTCAGTACTTC	CASSSATGAKNIQYF
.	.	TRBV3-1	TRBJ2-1	TGTGCCAGCAAAAGTGGCGGGATTAAAGAGCAGTTCTTC	CASKSGGIKEQFF
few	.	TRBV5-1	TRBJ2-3	TGCGCCAGCAGCTTGGGACACCGCACAGATACGCAGTATTTT	CASSLGHRTDTQYF
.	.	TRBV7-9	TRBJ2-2	TGTGCCAGCAGCTCCTGGAACACCGGGGAGCTGTTTTTT	CASSSWNTGELFF
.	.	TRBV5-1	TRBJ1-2	TGCGCCAGCAGCTTGAGGCTGGGGGATAACTATGGCTACACTTTC	CASSLRLGDNYGYTF
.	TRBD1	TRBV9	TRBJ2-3	TGTGCCAGCAGCGGGGGGACAGGGGAAATTGGCACAGATACGCAGTATTTT	CASSGGTGEIGTDTQYF